The 29 T cell receptor beta chains below come from one sample, sequenced in a study of CXCR3-negative and CXCR3-positive naive CD8 T cells. Each TRB cDNA library was prepared by 5' RACE (with UMI labels). From the 5' RACE reads, TCRdb lists one entry per CDR3 protein and no DNA. Its clone listing holds roughly 86,000 distinct CDR3 sequences. The sequenced material came from naive CXCR3- CD8+ T cells from blood. Subset noted: CD45RO-CCR7+CD27+CD95- naive CD8+ T cells lacking CXCR3 (TNR3-). The source is a human donor in good health. Some clones in this sample may be carry-over from other donors' samples.

The gene calls are TRBV29-1 and TRBJ2-7; TCRdb names TRBD2, which stays unverified in the absence of DNA. Germline V lookup: CDR1 SQVTM, CDR2 ANQGSEA. The CDR3 is 13 amino acids. The CDR3 region is CSAAERGDYEQYF.

The rearrangement joins TRBV4-3 to TRBJ2-7; TCRdb calls TRBD1, which cannot be checked without DNA. Germline CDR1 LGHNA, CDR2 YSLEER. The CDR3 has 16 residues. CDR3: CASSQDSAGVSYEQYF.

V usage is TRBV23-1 and J usage is TRBJ2-6. TRBV23-1 is an open reading frame, and its role is uncertain. The CDR3 is made up of 17 amino acids. CDR3 sequence: CASSQSGQGSGANVLTF.

The CDR3 sequence: CASSFRQGSTDTQYF. The V gene is TRBV7-2, the J gene TRBJ2-3; TCRdb designates TRBD1, a call that cannot be tested without DNA. Germline V gene sequence: CDR1 SGHTA, CDR2 FQGNSA. This CDR3 has 15 amino acids.

The chain employs TRBV18 and TRBJ2-7; TCRdb returns TRBD1, unconfirmable since there is no DNA. CDR1 KGHSH and CDR2 LQKENI come from the germline V gene. This CDR3 spans 13 amino acids. The CDR3 spells CASSIPLGHEQYF.

This rearrangement joins TRBV20-1 to TRBJ2-7; TCRdb's D gene call, TRBD2, goes unchecked for lack of DNA. Looked up from germline, CDR1 is DFQATT and CDR2 is SNEGSKA (reference sequence). The CDR3 has 13 residues. The CDR3 is CSAAPADAREQYF.

V gene TRBV4-1 combines with J gene TRBJ2-7; without DNA, the TCRdb call of TRBD1 cannot be checked. The CDR3 runs to 15 residues. Germline V CDR1 and CDR2: MGHRA, YSYEKL. The CDR3 is CASRPGTGGDYKQYF.

This chain links TRBV6-5 with TRBJ2-5; TCRdb indicates TRBD1, and absent DNA this call remains unverified. This CDR3 contains 13 residues. The germline CDR1 and CDR2 sequences are MNHEY and SVGAGI. CDR3 loop: CASSYFREETQYF.

The chain carries TRBV11-3 and TRBJ1-1; TCRdb indicates TRBD1, and absent DNA this call remains unverified. There are 17 residues in the CDR3. From germline, CDR1 is SGHNT and CDR2 YENEEA. CDR3 sequence: CASSSYARTGGGTEAFF.

The chain links TRBV27 to TRBJ2-7; TCRdb proposes TRBD1, but this gene call is untestable without DNA. Germline-derived CDR1 and CDR2 are MNHEY and SMNVEV (reference sequence). The CDR3 is made up of 20 amino acids. Here the CDR3 reads CASSFRGDRAVTIQFHEQYF.

This rearrangement joins TRBV24-1 to TRBJ2-3; there is no DNA to check the TCRdb D call of TRBD2. Germline lookup yields CDR1 KGHDR and CDR2 SFDVKD. The CDR3 extends over 18 amino acids. The CDR3 region is CATSDLRTSGTHGDTQYF.

The genes are TRBV11-2 and TRBJ2-1. Per the germline V gene, CDR1 is SGHAT and CDR2 is FQNNGV. The CDR3 spans 13 residues. The CDR3 here is CASSFIINDEQFF.

The V call is TRBV29-1, the J call TRBJ1-1. Germline assignment: CDR1 SQVTM and CDR2 ANQGSEA. The CDR3 spans 14 residues. CDR3 region: CSVLARGRDTEAFF.

The chain combines TRBV29-1 with TRBJ2-2. The CDR3 extends over 13 amino acids. Germline loops: CDR1 SQVTM, CDR2 ANQGSEA. CDR3 in amino acids: CSVGRANTGELFF.

The V and J genes are TRBV7-6 and TRBJ2-3; the D call of TRBD1 rests on TCRdb alone, since no DNA is present to check it. This CDR3 comprises 14 residues. CDR1 and CDR2 from the germline V gene are SGHVS and FNYEAQ. The CDR3: CASSLTGSADTQYF.

The chain joins TRBV14 to TRBJ2-1. The CDR3 consists of 13 residues. Germline loops: CDR1 SGHDN, CDR2 FVKESK. The CDR3 is CASSQVQWKEQFF.

This chain joins TRBV29-1 and TRBJ2-7; without DNA, the TCRdb call of TRBD2 cannot be checked. Looked up from germline, CDR1 is SQVTM and CDR2 is ANQGSEA. The CDR3 runs to 13 residues. The CDR3 is CSVAGGKAYEQYF.

The V and J genes are TRBV5-1 and TRBJ2-5. CDR1 is SGHRS, CDR2 YFSETQ, per germline. This CDR3 has 14 residues. The CDR3 loop is CASSSNGYQETQYF. The full variable domain, rest sourced from reference TRBV5-1 and TRBJ2-5, is KAGVTQTPRYLIKTRGQQVTLSCSPISGHRSVSWYQQTPGQGLQFLFEYFSETQRNKGNFPGRFSGRQFSNSRSEMNVSTLELGDSALYLCASSSNGYQETQYFGPGTRLLVL.

The chain combines TRBV6-5 with TRBJ2-2; TCRdb's D gene call, TRBD2, goes unchecked for lack of DNA. The V gene's germline CDR1 is MNHEY and CDR2 SVGAGI. The CDR3 is 19 residues long. The CDR3 is CASSYSFTRRGANTGELFF.

The chain recombines TRBV4-1 with TRBJ2-2. The CDR3 has 17 amino acids. The V gene's germline CDR1 is MGHRA and CDR2 YSYEKL. The CDR3 reads CASSQDTGPENTGELFF.

The gene calls are TRBV2 and TRBJ2-3; checking the TCRdb D call of TRBD2 is not possible without DNA. Germline V CDR1 and CDR2: SNHLY, FYNNEI. This CDR3 is built from 16 residues. This CDR3 is CASSEGTSGGRDTQYF. Supplemented by reference TRBV2 and TRBJ2-3, the full variable domain reads EPEVTQTPSHQVTQMGQEVILRCVPISNHLYFYWYRQILGQKVEFLVSFYNNEISEKSEIFDDQFSVERPDGSNFTLKIRSTKLEDSAMYFCASSEGTSGGRDTQYFGPGTRLTVL.

V gene TRBV12-3 or TRBV12-4 combines with J gene TRBJ1-1. The CDR3 loop spans 14 amino acids. Here the CDR3 reads CASSLVDSNTEAFF.

This chain links TRBV28 with TRBJ2-7; TCRdb calls TRBD1, which cannot be checked without DNA. The CDR3 runs to 15 residues. CDR1 and CDR2 (germline): MDHEN, SYDVKM. CDR3 protein: CASSPGTAFPHEQYF.

V is TRBV23-1 and J is TRBJ1-1; no DNA is available, so the TRBD1 call from TCRdb remains unchecked. TRBV23-1 is treated as an ORF (open reading frame) with a function not yet certain. The CDR3 runs 18 residues. The CDR3 reads CASSQPEDGAFMPDEAFF.

The chain links TRBV27 to TRBJ2-1; TCRdb's assignment of TRBD1 cannot be checked, as there is no DNA. The CDR3 is 15 amino acids. Germline CDR1 MNHEY, CDR2 SMNVEV (reference sequence). The CDR3: CASSFSWQGINEQFF.

The rearrangement links TRBV7-9 to TRBJ1-1. The V gene's germline CDR1 is SEHNR and CDR2 FQNEAQ (reference sequence). The CDR3 length is 13 residues. CDR3 sequence reads: CASSLDWGFEAFF.

The chain uses TRBV7-9 and TRBJ2-3; the TCRdb D gene call, TRBD2, has no DNA to confirm it. The length of the CDR3 is 15 residues. CDR1 SEHNR and CDR2 FQNEAQ come from the germline V gene (reference sequence). The CDR3 region is CASSSTGEFTDTQYF.

CDR3 amino acids: CASSLAYEGAFF. The chain recombines TRBV7-2 with TRBJ1-1. There are 12 residues in the CDR3. Germline V CDR1 and CDR2: SGHTA, FQGNSA.

The chain uses TRBV10-3 and TRBJ2-1. Germline assignment: CDR1 ENHRY and CDR2 SYGVKD. This CDR3 spans 13 amino acids. CDR3 in amino acids: CAISAEAMNEQFF.